A selection of T cell receptor beta chains follows, all from one sample in a study of T cells after somatic rescue of genetic block. Method: immunoSEQ multiplex PCR; TCRdb's copy keeps in-frame clones and lacks some. The top ten hold just under 20% of the sample, which has 13,000 or so clones, 60% to 75% seen once. The specimen sequenced was peripheral blood mononuclear cells (PBMCs). The receptors were sampled from a boy aged 10-17 years. Both conserved end residues are part of each CDR3. The order of the fields is clone size, V gene, D gene, J gene, CDR3 protein, CDR3 DNA. The D gene is left open where the match is weak. Rows may omit the clone size; those that give it use once, few, many or a size class.

NA	TRBV9	TRBD2	TRBJ2-1	CASSPQASGRGEQFF	TGTGCCAGCAGCCCTCAAGCTAGCGGGAGGGGTGAGCAGTTCTTC
NA	TRBV7-9	TRBD1	TRBJ1-1	CASSWGTGGKGKNTEAFF	TGTGCCAGCAGCTGGGGGACAGGGGGCAAGGGTAAGAACACTGAAGCTTTCTTT
NA	TRBV9	TRBD1	TRBJ2-2	CASSERQGNTGELFF	TGTGCCAGCAGCGAGCGACAGGGGAACACCGGGGAGCTGTTTTTT
NA	TRBV27	NA	TRBJ2-1	CASSFFHYNEQFF	TGTGCCAGCAGTTTCTTCCACTACAATGAGCAGTTCTTC
NA	TRBV6-5	NA	TRBJ2-7	CASSRTLDSISYF	TGTGCCAGCAGTCGAACCCTGGACAGCATAAGTTACTTC
NA	TRBV7-3	NA	TRBJ2-2	CASSPTGTGELFF	TGTGCCAGCAGCCCCACAGGCACCGGGGAGCTGTTTTTT
NA	TRBV15	NA	TRBJ2-6	CATSRAPFLGGGAPGANVLTF	TGTGCCACCAGCAGAGCCCCGTTTTTGGGAGGTGGGGCACCTGGGGCCAACGTCCTGACTTTC
NA	TRBV18	NA	TRBJ1-1	CASSPNLGPFSEPIF	TGTGCCAGCTCACCGAACCTGGGACCTTTCTCAGAGCCCATCTTT
NA	TRBV5-4	TRBD1	TRBJ2-7	CASSSRGQGIYEQYF	TGTGCCAGCAGCTCGAGGGGACAGGGAATCTACGAGCAGTACTTC
NA	TRBV30	NA	TRBJ2-2	CAWGGIPGELFF	TGTGCCTGGGGCGGGATACCCGGGGAGCTGTTTTTT
NA	TRBV6-5	NA	TRBJ1-6	CASSYSRAGRMVTLHF	TGTGCCAGCAGTTACTCGAGGGCGGGACGCATGGTGACCCTCCACTTT
NA	TRBV6-4	NA	TRBJ2-7	CASIRPSSYEQYF	TGTGCCAGCATACGGCCGAGCTCCTACGAGCAGTACTTC
NA	TRBV28	NA	TRBJ2-7	CASSPTLRGYEQYF	TGTGCCAGCAGTCCCACCCTCAGGGGCTACGAGCAGTACTTC
NA	TRBV18	NA	TRBJ2-1	CASSRDLPYNEQFF	TGTGCCAGCTCACGAGACTTGCCCTACAATGAGCAGTTCTTC
once	TRBV30	NA	TRBJ2-1	CAWSMTEIYNEQFF	TGTGCCTGGAGTATGACGGAGATCTACAATGAGCAGTTCTTC
few	TRBV25-1	NA	TRBJ2-3	CASSLGPSTDTQYF	TGTGCCAGCAGTCTGGGACCGAGCACAGATACGCAGTATTTT
NA	TRBV18	TRBD2	TRBJ2-7	CASSPLGRTSLEQYF	TGTGCCAGCTCACCACTGGGACGGACTAGTTTGGAGCAGTACTTC
NA	TRBV2	NA	TRBJ2-7	CASRAGGAYEQYF	TGTGCCAGCAGGGCAGGGGGGGCCTACGAGCAGTACTTC
NA	TRBV4-1	TRBD2	TRBJ2-3	CASSQGSLAGGTDTQYF	TGCGCCAGCAGCCAGGGTTCACTAGCGGGGGGCACAGATACGCAGTATTTT
NA	TRBV4-1	NA	TRBJ2-5	CASSSRDFQETQYF	TGCGCCAGCAGCAGCCGGGACTTCCAAGAGACCCAGTACTTC
NA	TRBV5-1	TRBD2	TRBJ2-3	CASSSGLAGTRGDTQYF	TGCGCCAGCAGCTCGGGACTAGCGGGAACACGAGGGGATACGCAGTATTTT
NA	TRBV5-4	NA	TRBJ2-1	CASSLDISNEQFF	TGTGCCAGCAGCCTGGACATTTCCAATGAGCAGTTCTTC
medium-sized	TRBV10-3	NA	TRBJ2-7	CAISDHQGGEQYF	TGTGCCATCAGTGACCACCAGGGTGGGGAGCAGTACTTC
few	TRBV4-1	NA	TRBJ2-1	CASSQDLGNNEQFF	TGCGCCAGCAGCCAAGATCTAGGGAACAATGAGCAGTTCTTC
NA	TRBV11-2	NA	TRBJ1-4	CASSFHRATNEKLFF	TGTGCCAGCAGCTTCCACAGGGCAACTAATGAAAAACTGTTTTTT
NA	TRBV28	TRBD2	TRBJ2-1	CASNIAGDYNEQFF	TGTGCCAGCAATATAGCGGGAGATTACAATGAGCAGTTCTTC
NA	TRBV18	NA	TRBJ2-7	CASSRGSSYEQYF	TGTGCCAGCTCCCGGGGCAGTTCCTACGAGCAGTACTTC
NA	TRBV19	TRBD1	TRBJ1-3	CASSPWTGETGNTIYF	TGTGCCAGTAGTCCGTGGACAGGGGAGACTGGAAACACCATATATTTT
medium-sized	TRBV9	NA	TRBJ1-5	CACRVQLYGQPQHF	TGTGCCTGCAGGGTACAGTTATATGGTCAGCCCCAGCATTTT
NA	TRBV7-2	TRBD2	TRBJ2-1	CASSPSGLAGQFF	TGTGCCAGCAGCCCATCGGGACTAGCGGGCCAGTTCTTC
NA	TRBV28	TRBD2	TRBJ2-7	CASSLAGLAATYEQYF	TGTGCCAGCAGTTTGGCCGGACTAGCAGCTACCTACGAGCAGTACTTC
NA	TRBV7-3	NA	TRBJ2-2	CASSLMSTFTGELFF	TGTGCCAGCAGCTTAATGTCCACCTTCACCGGGGAGCTGTTTTTT
few	TRBV5-1	NA	TRBJ2-5	CASSLAEGETQYF	TGCGCCAGCAGCTTGGCCGAAGGGGAGACCCAGTACTTC
NA	TRBV5-1	TRBD1	TRBJ2-2	CASAGQVNTGELFF	TGCGCCAGCGCTGGACAGGTGAACACCGGGGAGCTGTTTTTT
NA	TRBV6-6	NA	TRBJ1-2	CASSYSWGANYGYTF	TGTGCCAGCAGTTACTCGTGGGGCGCGAACTATGGCTACACCTTC
NA	TRBV5-1	NA	TRBJ2-3	CASSLGVDTDTQYF	TGCGCCAGCAGCTTGGGAGTTGACACAGATACGCAGTATTTT
few	TRBV5-1	TRBD1	TRBJ2-2	CASSEGAGGELFF	TGCGCCAGCAGCGAGGGGGCCGGCGGGGAGCTGTTTTTT
NA	TRBV9	NA	TRBJ1-3	CASSVTVGTGNTIYF	TGTGCCAGCAGCGTAACGGTTGGGACTGGAAACACCATATATTTT
few	TRBV10-1	NA	TRBJ1-2	CASSESRYFWTESAYGYTF	TGCGCCAGCAGTGAGTCCCGATACTTCTGGACAGAGTCGGCCTATGGCTACACCTTC
few	TRBV12-5	TRBD1	TRBJ2-1	CASGFYGTGDEQFF	TGTGCTAGTGGTTTCTATGGGACAGGGGATGAGCAGTTCTTC
NA	TRBV7-9	NA	TRBJ2-3	CASRGGYTDTQYF	TGTGCCAGCAGGGGGGGTTACACAGATACGCAGTATTTT
NA	TRBV6-5	NA	TRBJ2-3	CASSSRARGHTDTQYF	TGTGCCAGCAGTTCCAGGGCCCGTGGGCACACAGATACGCAGTATTTT
NA	TRBV6-4	NA	TRBJ1-2	CASGTLGGSNYGYTF	TGTGCCAGCGGTACCCTAGGGGGTTCCAACTATGGCTACACCTTC
NA	TRBV30	NA	TRBJ2-3	CAWSVRLGDTQYF	TGTGCCTGGAGTGTACGCCTCGGAGATACGCAGTATTTT
NA	TRBV13	TRBD1	TRBJ1-4	CASSPGTAINEKLFF	TGTGCCAGCAGCCCCGGGACAGCTATTAATGAAAAACTGTTTTTT
few	TRBV27	NA	TRBJ2-1	CASSLGLSLYNEQFF	TGTGCCAGCAGTTTGGGCCTTTCTTTGTACAATGAGCAGTTCTTC